The 13 T cell receptor beta chains below all came from one sample that was sequenced in a study of tumor-infiltrating lymphocytes in localized non-small cell lung cancer. Data came from immunoSEQ multiplex PCR; TCRdb stores just in-frame clones and leaves some out. Of 5,800 or so clones listed, roughly 70% were seen once; the top ten hold more than 13%. The sequenced sample was uninvolved lung tissue not adjacent to the tumor. The receptors derive from a human donor with non-small cell lung cancer.

This clone is classed as large (0.1 to 1%). The genes are TRBV10-3 and TRBJ1-5; D uncertain. The CDR3 runs to 14 residues. V was pared by 0 bases and J by 4 bases, with 7 bases between. In germline, CDR1 is ENHRY, CDR2 SYGVKD. The CDR3 sequence is CAISESMTNQPQHF. The CDR3 nucleotides are TGTGCCATCAGTGAGTCGATGACTAATCAGCCCCAGCATTTT.

The chain couples TRBV2 to TRBJ2-1; D call uncertain. V lost 7 bases to trimming and J lost 3 bases, with 13 bases between them. The CDR3 is made up of 14 amino acids. Germline V gene sequence: CDR1 SNHLY, CDR2 FYNNEI. The CDR3 DNA follows: TGTGCCAGCAAAGACCGCCCCAACTACAATGAGCAGTTCTTC. Translated: CASKDRPNYNEQFF.

The chain combines TRBV29-1 with TRBJ1-2, with D unclear. Germline CDR1 and CDR2: SQVTM and ANQGSEA. The CDR3 spans 14 residues. The V end was cut by 7 bases, the J end by 8 bases, with 23 bases between. The CDR3 nucleotides read TGCAGCGCACAACGGGGAGCCGAGGCCGTGGGCTACACCTTC. Encoded protein: CSAQRGAEAVGYTF.

The CDR3 coding sequence is TGCAGCGTTGGGGACTTATCTAGCACAGATACGCAGTATTTT. Encoded protein: CSVGDLSSTDTQYF. The chain links TRBV29-1 to TRBJ2-3; D perhaps matches TRBD2 (6 bases). In germline, CDR1 is SQVTM, CDR2 ANQGSEA. V was clipped by 4 bases and J by 0 bases, with 11 bases between them. The CDR3 is 14 amino acids.

This clone was observed a few times. The chain employs TRBV27 and TRBJ2-7; 8 bases match TRBD1. Looked up from germline, CDR1 is MNHEY and CDR2 is SMNVEV (reference sequence). Germline trimming cut 3 bases from V and 0 bases from J; bases unmatched to any gene: 4. The CDR3 runs to 15 residues. DNA for the CDR3: TGTGCCAGCAGTTTGGGACAGGCGAGCTCCTACGAGCAGTACTTC. It yields the protein CASSLGQASSYEQYF.

This sequence joins TRBV30 and TRBJ2-7, with D possibly TRBD2 on 6 matching bases. The ends were cut back, 5 bases at V and 5 bases at J, with 19 bases in the middle. Germline values: CDR1 GTSNPN, CDR2 SVGIG (reference sequence). CDR3 length equals 14 residues. CDR3 amino acids: CAWGTGGEANEQYF. CDR3 DNA: TGTGCCTGGGGGACCGGAGGGGAGGCCAACGAGCAGTACTTC.

The CDR3 DNA reads as TGTGCCAGCAGGGACAGCGGGGGTACCTACGAGCAGTACTTC. Residues: CASRDSGGTYEQYF. The chain has TRBV7-6 and TRBJ2-7, with 8 bases lining up with TRBD2. V was clipped by 6 bases and J by 2 bases; unmatched bases: 6. Germline V gene data show CDR1 as SGHVS and CDR2 as FNYEAQ. The CDR3 is made up of 14 amino acids.

This chain joins TRBV5-5 and TRBJ1-2; a weak D match, TRBD1 (6 bases). Germline CDR1 reads SGHKS; CDR2 reads YYEKEE (reference sequence). With 1 base removed from V and 11 bases from J, the gap between germline ends came to 15 bases. The CDR3 has 13 residues. The CDR3 sequence: CASSLFDRRGYTF. For the CDR3, the DNA is TGTGCCAGCAGCTTGTTCGACAGGCGGGGGTACACCTTC.

This sequence joins TRBV29-1 and TRBJ2-1; D might be TRBD1 or TRBD2, each matching 5 bases. This CDR3 has 13 amino acids. The germline V gene has CDR1 SQVTM and CDR2 ANQGSEA. The V gene lost 6 bases and the J gene lost 7 bases, with 16 bases spanning the gap. The CDR3 is CSVGESSENEQFF. CDR3 bases: TGCAGCGTGGGGGAAAGCAGCGAAAATGAGCAGTTCTTC.

This clone is deemed medium-sized (0.01 to 0.1%). The CDR3 loop is CASREGQGAIYEQYF. Written as DNA, the CDR3 is TGTGCCAGCAGGGAGGGGCAGGGGGCAATCTACGAGCAGTACTTC. V usage is TRBV6-1 and J usage is TRBJ2-7; TRBD1 matches 8 bases. In germline, CDR1 is MNHNS, CDR2 SASEGT. Trimming removed 6 bases from V and 3 bases from J; junction bases left unmatched: 10. This CDR3 has 15 amino acids.

This clone was detected only a few times. The chain recombines TRBV4-1 with TRBJ1-5; D ambiguous. Trimming stripped 0 bases from V and 4 bases from J, with 10 bases between. The CDR3 has 15 amino acids. Germline lookup yields CDR1 MGHRA and CDR2 YSYEKL. The CDR3 nucleotides are TGCGCCAGCAGCCAAGATTGGCCGATAAATCAGCCCCAGCATTTT. This sequence encodes CASSQDWPINQPQHF.

The chain carries TRBV28 and TRBJ2-7; 11 bases match TRBD2. Germline CDR1 and CDR2: MDHEN and SYDVKM. This CDR3 contains 15 residues. J lost 2 bases, V lost 4 bases, and 4 bases had no gene match. The CDR3 region has the DNA TGTGCCAGCAGTTCCTCGACTAGCGGGGCCTACGAGCAGTACTTC. Translating gives CASSSSTSGAYEQYF.

The chain is built from TRBV5-6 and TRBJ2-7; D unresolved. Between the trimmed V and J ends, which lost 1 base and 2 bases, there was a span of 10 bases. This CDR3 is 14 amino acids long. Germline V gene sequence: CDR1 SGHDT, CDR2 YYEEEE. In DNA form, the CDR3 reads TGTGCCAGCAGCTTGTTCACGATCGCCTACGAGCAGTACTTC. Its translation is CASSLFTIAYEQYF.